This T cell receptor beta chain was observed in a study of CD8 T cells in ankylosing spondylitis. General observations from the study: Reported data indicate significant enrichment of disease-linked clones within matched ankylosing spondylitis synovial fluid. Characteristic, it appeared, of ankylosing spondylitis blood was a TCR beta motif of 7 or 8 highly homologous variants.

The sample holds a few counts of this clonotype. The antigen remains undetermined. There are 8 residues in the CDR3. The V gene's germline CDR1 is KGHDR and CDR2 SFDVKD. Trimming removed 6 bases at V and 14 bases at J, with 5 bases between. Library preparation for TCR beta used quantitative 5'-RACE with molecular barcodes. MiXCR, run by TCRdb on the 5' RACE reads, gives a single entry per CDR3 protein. Of under 850,000 distinct CDR3 sequences listed, around 19% are singletons. The specimen was blood, either unsorted or a sorted T cell fraction (not recorded which). This clonotype was obtained from a male donor with ankylosing spondylitis. The rearrangement links TRBV24-1 to TRBJ2-3; no clear D. CDR3 DNA sequence: TGTGCCACCAGTCATGGGTATTTT. Translating it yields CATSHGYF.